These 23 T cell receptor beta chains were sequenced from one sample in a study of T cell responses to AZD1222 COVID-19 vaccine. Repertoires were generated with immunoSEQ multiplex PCR, while TCRdb's copy carries only in-frame clones and drops some. The sample has 90,000 to 130,000 clones; roughly 90% are singletons. Sequencing used peripheral blood, obtained 28 days after the second AZD1222 dose. These receptors were obtained from an adult who received the AZD1222 COVID-19 vaccine.

V usage is TRBV2 and J usage is TRBJ2-1; D may correspond to TRBD1 or TRBD2 (5 bases each). Germline V gene sequence: CDR1 SNHLY, CDR2 FYNNEI. The V and J ends lost 6 bases and 14 bases respectively, with 14 bases between them. This CDR3 is built from 11 residues. The CDR3 coding sequence is TGTGCCAGCAGGGGGACGAGGATGGAGTTCTTC. Amino acids: CASRGTRMEFF.

This clone was found once. DNA for the CDR3: TGTGCCAGCAGTGAAGCATTAATAGGTGAAAAACTGTTTTTT. It translates to CASSEALIGEKLFF. The chain uses TRBV2 and TRBJ1-4; no firm D call. CDR1 is SNHLY, CDR2 FYNNEI, per germline. CDR3 length: 14 amino acids. Trimming cost V 0 bases and J 7 bases, with 9 bases left between them. The full variable domain, rest sourced from reference TRBV2 and TRBJ1-4, is EPEVTQTPSHQVTQMGQEVILRCVPISNHLYFYWYRQILGQKVEFLVSFYNNEISEKSEIFDDQFSVERPDGSNFTLKIRSTKLEDSAMYFCASSEALIGEKLFFGSGTQLSVL.

V gene TRBV7-2 combines with J gene TRBJ1-2, with 8 bases lining up with TRBD1. There are 16 residues in the CDR3. In germline, CDR1 is SGHTA, CDR2 FQGNSA. V shed 5 bases and J 4 bases; nucleotides not matched to a gene: 12. CDR3 sequence: CASSTSLTGAFYGYTF. The CDR3 DNA is TGTGCCAGCAGCACCTCTCTGACAGGGGCCTTCTATGGCTACACCTTC.

The CDR3 bases are TGTGCCAGCTCACCATCTAGGCAGGGGGGCACTGAAGCTTTCTTT. Translated, it gives CASSPSRQGGTEAFF. The chain couples TRBV18 to TRBJ1-1; TRBD1 agrees at 7 bases. The germline V gene has CDR1 KGHSH and CDR2 LQKENI. CDR3 length: 15 residues. The trim removed 2 bases at V and 4 bases at J, leaving 7 bases unmatched. The full variable domain, completed using reference TRBV18 and TRBJ1-1, is NAGVMQNPRHLVRRRGQEARLRCSPMKGHSHVYWYRQLPEEGLKFMVYLQKENIIDESGMPKERFSAEFPKEGPSILRIQQVVRGDSAAYFCASSPSRQGGTEAFFGQGTRLTVV.

The chain combines TRBV19 with TRBJ2-1; possible D gene TRBD1, 6 bases. Per germline, CDR1 LNHDA and CDR2 SQIVND (reference sequence). The germline V and J ends were trimmed by 3 bases and 4 bases, with 16 bases remaining between them. CDR3 length: 16 amino acids. CDR3 in DNA: TGTGCCAGTAGTATTAGGGACACCACTTTATACAATGAGCAGTTCTTC. It codes for CASSIRDTTLYNEQFF. Full variable domain (remainder filled in from reference TRBV19 and TRBJ2-1): DGGITQSPKYLFRKEGQNVTLSCEQNLNHDAMYWYRQDPGQGLRLIYYSQIVNDFQKGDIAEGYSVSREKKESFPLTVTSAQKNPTAFYLCASSIRDTTLYNEQFFGPGTRLTVL.

The chain employs TRBV5-6 and TRBJ1-2; maybe TRBD1 (6 bases). V was cut by 2 bases and J by 4 bases, with 12 bases left in between. The CDR3 is 14 residues long. The germline CDR1 and CDR2 sequences are SGHDT and YYEEEE. In DNA form, the CDR3 reads TGTGCCAGCAGCTTTCCCTCGACAGGCTATGGCTACACCTTC. It is translated as CASSFPSTGYGYTF.

The chain joins TRBV7-2 to TRBJ1-1; D perhaps matches TRBD1 (5 bases). Germline values: CDR1 SGHTA, CDR2 FQGNSA. The CDR3 loop spans 12 amino acids. Trimming shortened V by 3 bases and J by 6 bases, and 8 bases separated the two germline ends. The CDR3 nucleotides are TGTGCCAGCAGCTTCGGGGGGTCTGAAGCTTTCTTT. Its protein is CASSFGGSEAFF.

The genes are TRBV7-2 and TRBJ1-2; tentative D call: TRBD1 (5 bases). Germline V gives CDR1 SGHTA, CDR2 FQGNSA. The V end lost 2 bases, the J end lost 8 bases, and 9 bases lay between the germline ends. The CDR3 extends over 12 amino acids. The CDR3 sequence is CASSLQGGGYTF. In DNA, the CDR3 is TGTGCCAGCAGCTTACAGGGTGGCGGCTACACCTTC.

CDR3 coding DNA: TGTGCCAGCAGCTTAGTTCATAGGGGGCCCACTGAAGCTTTCTTT. This gives the protein CASSLVHRGPTEAFF. The genes are TRBV11-3 and TRBJ1-1, with 7 positions matching TRBD1. Germline V gene sequence: CDR1 SGHNT, CDR2 YENEEA. The CDR3 is 15 amino acids. V lost 1 base to trimming and J lost 4 bases; unmatched junction nucleotides: 6.

The CDR3 is CASTGITDGEQYF. CDR3 coding DNA: TGCGCCAGCACAGGAATCACAGATGGGGAGCAGTACTTC. The rearrangement joins TRBV10-2 to TRBJ2-7, with no clear D. The V end was cut by 7 bases, the J end by 7 bases, with 17 bases between. CDR3 length: 13 residues. Germline CDR1 WSHSY, CDR2 SAAADI.

The chain employs TRBV12-3 or TRBV12-4 and TRBJ1-2, with D possibly matching TRBD1 (6 bases). This CDR3 has 13 amino acids. The V gene lost 4 bases and the J gene lost 4 bases, with 10 bases spanning the gap. In nucleotides, the CDR3 is TGTGCCAGCAGTTCAGGGGAAGGCTATGGCTACACCTTC. It yields the protein CASSSGEGYGYTF.

V and J are TRBV5-1 and TRBJ2-2, with TRBD2 matching over 11 bases. The CDR3 is 16 amino acids. CDR1 and CDR2 from the germline V gene are SGHRS and YFSETQ. V trimming: 4 bases; J trimming: 5 bases; junction bases outside the gene matches: 7. The CDR3 region is CASSGSSSGGTGELFF. CDR3 in DNA: TGCGCCAGCAGCGGAAGCTCTAGCGGGGGGACCGGGGAGCTGTTTTTT.

The gene calls are TRBV19 and TRBJ2-5; either TRBD1 or TRBD2 may supply D (5 bases each). V shed 3 bases and J shed 3 bases, with 5 bases lying between them. The V gene's germline CDR1 is LNHDA and CDR2 SQIVND (reference sequence). The CDR3 consists of 12 residues. The chain's CDR3 is CASSMGEETQYF. CDR3 DNA: TGTGCCAGTAGTATGGGGGAAGAGACCCAGTACTTC. The full variable domain, with the rest looked up from reference TRBV19 and TRBJ2-5, is DGGITQSPKYLFRKEGQNVTLSCEQNLNHDAMYWYRQDPGQGLRLIYYSQIVNDFQKGDIAEGYSVSREKKESFPLTVTSAQKNPTAFYLCASSMGEETQYFGPGTRLLVL.

The chain is built from TRBV4-3 and TRBJ2-1, with 8 bases matching TRBD2. The length of the CDR3 is 14 residues. V gave up 3 bases and J gave up 9 bases; unmatched junction bases: 7. The germline V gene has CDR1 LGHNA and CDR2 YSLEER. The CDR3 coding sequence is TGCGCCAGCAGCCAGTGGACTAGCCGCGGTGAGCAGTTCTTC. Translated, it gives CASSQWTSRGEQFF.

The J gene is TRBJ2-7, the V gene TRBV5-1, with D maybe TRBD1 (5 bases). The CDR3 is made up of 15 amino acids. The ends were cut back, 1 base at V and 2 bases at J, with 13 bases in the middle. Germline CDR1 is SGHRS and CDR2 is YFSETQ. CDR3: CASSLYGDRAYEQYF. The CDR3 DNA follows: TGCGCCAGCAGCTTGTATGGCGACAGAGCCTACGAGCAGTACTTC.

This chain connects TRBV2 to TRBJ2-5, with 12 bases fitting TRBD2. Trimming took 4 bases from V and 5 from J; bases not matched to a gene: 8. The CDR3 contains 16 residues. Germline assignment: CDR1 SNHLY and CDR2 FYNNEI. The CDR3 here is CASSGTSGAWGETQYF. The DNA for the CDR3 is TGTGCCAGCAGTGGGACTAGCGGGGCGTGGGGGGAGACCCAGTACTTC.

This sequence joins TRBV14 and TRBJ1-3, with D perhaps TRBD1 (5 bases). Trimming left V 0 bases short and J 2 bases short, with 5 bases between. The CDR3 loop spans 14 amino acids. The germline CDR1 and CDR2 sequences are SGHDN and FVKESK. CDR3 residues: CASSQETAGNTIYF. CDR3 sequence (DNA): TGTGCCAGCAGCCAAGAGACAGCTGGAAACACCATATATTTT. The variable domain in full, completed from reference TRBV14 and TRBJ1-3, reads EAGVTQFPSHSVIEKGQTVTLRCDPISGHDNLYWYRRVMGKEIKFLLHFVKESKQDESGMPNNRFLAERTGGTYSTLKVQPAELEDSGVYFCASSQETAGNTIYFGEGSWLTVV.

This clone was observed once. The V gene is TRBV20-1, the J gene TRBJ1-1, with D uncertain. CDR3 length: 11 residues. Germline loops: CDR1 DFQATT, CDR2 SNEGSKA (reference sequence). CDR3 region: CRPAGNTEAFF. The CDR3 region has the DNA TGCAGGCCCGCGGGGAACACTGAAGCTTTCTTT.

The gene calls are TRBV18 and TRBJ1-5, with D tentatively TRBD1 (5 bases). Germline V gene data show CDR1 as KGHSH and CDR2 as LQKENI. The CDR3 sequence is 15 residues long. The V and J ends lost 5 bases and 6 bases respectively, with 17 bases between them. CDR3 protein: CASSADSDSRQPQHF. The CDR3 bases are TGTGCCAGCTCAGCCGACAGCGATAGCCGTCAGCCCCAGCATTTT.

This sequence joins TRBV28 and TRBJ1-1; 10 positions match TRBD1. With V trimmed by 6 bases and J by 4 bases, 8 bases remained unmatched. This CDR3 spans 15 amino acids. Germline CDR1 and CDR2: MDHEN and SYDVKM. The CDR3 loop reads CASSSGTGAFTEAFF. The CDR3 coding sequence is TGTGCCAGCAGCTCCGGGACAGGGGCGTTCACTGAAGCTTTCTTT. Supplemented by reference TRBV28 and TRBJ1-1, the full variable domain reads DVKVTQSSRYLVKRTGEKVFLECVQDMDHENMFWYRQDPGLGLRLIYFSYDVKMKEKGDIPEGYSVSREKKERFSLILESASTNQTSMYLCASSSGTGAFTEAFFGQGTRLTVV.

The rearrangement links TRBV5-5 to TRBJ1-3; D is undetermined. Germline loops: CDR1 SGHKS, CDR2 YYEKEE (reference sequence). The ends were cut back, 6 bases at V and 4 bases at J, with 17 bases in the middle. This CDR3 comprises 15 residues. The DNA of the CDR3 is TGTGCCAGCAACACGGGGAGACTGTCCGGAAACACCATATATTTT. Its protein is CASNTGRLSGNTIYF.

The V gene is TRBV18, the J gene TRBJ2-7, with TRBD2 matching 7 bases. Germline CDR1 reads KGHSH; CDR2 reads LQKENI. CDR3 size: 15 residues. V dropped 2 bases and J dropped 2; count of bases not matched to a gene: 6. CDR3 in amino acids: CASSPASGVTYEQYF. CDR3 DNA sequence: TGTGCCAGCTCACCAGCTAGCGGAGTCACCTACGAGCAGTACTTC.

The V gene is TRBV2, the J gene TRBJ1-5, with 11 bases that match TRBD1. This CDR3 is 16 amino acids long. Germline CDR1 is SNHLY and CDR2 is FYNNEI. V was clipped by 7 bases and J by 0 bases; unmatched bases: 5. The CDR3 DNA reads as TGTGCCAGCACGGGACAGGGGGTTTATAGCAATCAGCCCCAGCATTTT. Protein: CASTGQGVYSNQPQHF.